One TCR beta chain is described in this entry. Its antigen is not known. Original methodology: There were no quality scores in the junction-only immunoSEQ sequences, so filtering differed. Clones were sequenced by immunoSEQ multiplex PCR, and TCRdb holds only the in-frame ones, with some missing. The D gene and trimming were derived from the DNA, and the V and J assignments and clone size from that table. Of about 110,000 clones listed, more than 65% are singletons. The CDR3 runs to 15 residues. Trimming removed 3 bases from V and 6 bases from J, with 18 bases in between. Germline V CDR1 and CDR2: SGHRS, YFSETQ. This specimen comes from a study of shared clonotypes between healthy human individuals. Study summary: Per-donor plates numbered three CD4 naive, three CD4 memory, two CD8 naive and one CD8 memory. Study-level results: Between a few donors, naive CD4 clonotypes were shared at a level of around 4.9%.

This chain links TRBV5-1 with TRBJ1-2; a weak D match, TRBD1 (6 bases). Sequenced input: memory CD8+ T cells sorted from blood. Subset noted: CD45RO+ cells pooled with CCR7-negative TemRA cells. The sequence was obtained from a woman aged 30 to 39 in good health. Written as DNA, the CDR3 is TGCGCCAGCAGCTACCAACAGGGCTCCCGTAATGGCTACACCTTC. Translation: CASSYQQGSRNGYTF.